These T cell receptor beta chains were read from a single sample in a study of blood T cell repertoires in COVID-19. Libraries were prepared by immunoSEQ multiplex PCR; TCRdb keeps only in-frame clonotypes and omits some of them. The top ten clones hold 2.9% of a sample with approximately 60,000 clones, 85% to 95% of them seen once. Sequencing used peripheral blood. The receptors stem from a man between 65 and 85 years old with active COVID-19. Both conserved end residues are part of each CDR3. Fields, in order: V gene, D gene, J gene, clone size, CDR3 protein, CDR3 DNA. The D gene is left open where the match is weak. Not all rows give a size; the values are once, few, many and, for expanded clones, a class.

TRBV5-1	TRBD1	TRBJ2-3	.	CASKDGQGWNTQYF	TGCGCCAGCAAGGACGGACAGGGGTGGAATACGCAGTATTTT
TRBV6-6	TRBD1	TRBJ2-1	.	CASSYKRGPTYNEQFF	TGTGCCAGCAGTTACAAGAGGGGGCCGACTTACAATGAGCAGTTCTTC
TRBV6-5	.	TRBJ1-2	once	CASSRGANYGYTF	TGTGCCAGCAGTCGTGGGGCAAACTATGGCTACACCTTC
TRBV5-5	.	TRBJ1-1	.	CASSIQANLNTEAFF	TGTGCCAGCAGCATACAGGCGAACTTGAACACTGAAGCTTTCTTT
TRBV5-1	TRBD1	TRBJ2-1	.	CASSPGQGTNNEQFF	TGCGCCAGCAGCCCTGGACAGGGGACTAACAATGAGCAGTTCTTC
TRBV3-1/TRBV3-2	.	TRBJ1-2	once	CASSQAGQYYGYTF	TGTGCCAGCAGCCAAGCAGGACAGTACTATGGCTACACCTTC
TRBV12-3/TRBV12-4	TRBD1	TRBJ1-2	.	CASTRTGDYGYTF	TGTGCCAGCACCAGGACAGGGGACTATGGCTACACCTTC
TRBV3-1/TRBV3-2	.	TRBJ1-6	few	CASSQGAENSPLHF	TGTGCCAGCAGCCAAGGGGCAGAGAATTCACCCCTCCACTTT
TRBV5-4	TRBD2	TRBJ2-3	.	CASSLAGGGYNTDTQYF	TGTGCCAGCAGCTTGGCCGGGGGGGGTTACAATACAGATACGCAGTATTTT
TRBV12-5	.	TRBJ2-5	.	CASGLVKTQYF	TGTGCTAGTGGTTTGGTTAAGACCCAGTACTTC
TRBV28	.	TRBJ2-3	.	CASSQPGRTDTQYF	TGTGCCAGCAGTCAACCGGGTCGCACAGATACGCAGTATTTT
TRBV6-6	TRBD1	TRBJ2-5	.	CASSREPRGTGEETQYF	TGTGCCAGCAGTCGAGAGCCCCGGGGGACAGGGGAAGAGACCCAGTACTTC
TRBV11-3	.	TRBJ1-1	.	CASSWGEGLNTEAFF	TGTGCCTCCAGCTGGGGGGAGGGATTGAACACTGAAGCTTTCTTT
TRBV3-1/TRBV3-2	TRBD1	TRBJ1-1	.	CASSQGTGLWAFF	TGTGCCAGCAGCCAAGGGACAGGGTTATGGGCTTTCTTT
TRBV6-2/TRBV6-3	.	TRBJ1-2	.	CASSYDTNYGYTF	TGTGCCAGCAGTTACGACACGAACTATGGCTACACCTTC
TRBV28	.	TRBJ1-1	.	CASRRMNTEAFF	TGTGCCAGCAGGAGAATGAACACTGAAGCTTTCTTT
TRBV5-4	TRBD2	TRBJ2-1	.	CASSRSGGSQIYNEQFF	TGTGCCAGCAGCCGAAGCGGGGGGTCTCAAATCTACAATGAGCAGTTCTTC
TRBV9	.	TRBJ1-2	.	CASSTLQGRGGYTF	TGTGCCAGCAGCACCTTACAGGGTAGGGGTGGCTACACCTTC
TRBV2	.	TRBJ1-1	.	CASRDRKNTEAFF	TGTGCCAGCAGAGACAGGAAAAACACTGAAGCTTTCTTT
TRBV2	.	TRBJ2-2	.	CASVLSTIFTGELFF	TGTGCCAGCGTACTTTCCACGATCTTCACCGGGGAGCTGTTTTTT
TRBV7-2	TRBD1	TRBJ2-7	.	CASSPLGTGNYEQYF	TGTGCCAGCAGCCCCTTGGGGACAGGGAATTACGAGCAGTACTTC
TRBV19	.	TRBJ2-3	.	CASSLEGRSPDTQYF	TGTGCCAGTAGTCTGGAGGGTAGGTCGCCAGATACGCAGTATTTT
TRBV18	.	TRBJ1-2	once	CASSPSESYGYTF	TGTGCCAGCTCCCCCAGCGAGAGCTATGGCTACACCTTC
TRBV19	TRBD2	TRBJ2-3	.	CASSIFGTSNKDTDTQYF	TGTGCCAGTAGTATTTTTGGGACTAGCAATAAGGACACAGATACGCAGTATTTT
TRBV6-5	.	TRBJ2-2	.	CASRPGLLLGELFF	TGTGCCAGTCGACCGGGACTGCTTTTGGGGGAGCTGTTTTTT
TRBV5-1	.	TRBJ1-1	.	CASSFGAFYTEAFF	TGCGCCAGCAGCTTTGGGGCCTTTTATACTGAAGCTTTCTTT
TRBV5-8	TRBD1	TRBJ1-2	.	CASSLSDRGVYGYTF	TGTGCCAGCAGCTTGAGTGACAGGGGAGTCTATGGCTACACCTTC
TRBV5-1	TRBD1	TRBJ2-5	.	CASSSTGGQETQYF	TGCGCCAGCAGCTCGACAGGGGGACAAGAGACCCAGTACTTC
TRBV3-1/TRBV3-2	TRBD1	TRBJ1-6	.	CASSLQGVLNSPLHF	TGTGCCAGCAGTCTACAGGGGGTATTAAATTCACCCCTCCACTTT